These T cell receptor beta chains were read from a single sample in a study of vaccination effects on CD4 cells after COVID-19. Antigens for these TCRs are unknown. The protocol was immunoSEQ multiplex PCR, while the TCRdb copy is restricted to in-frame clones and leaves out a portion. The table shows some 74,000 clones, with around 81% occurring only once. The material was CD4+ T cells from PBMCs cultured with HCoV-229E spike peptides, obtained after COVID-19 vaccination. These receptors originate from a human donor who received a COVID-19 vaccine. CDR3s include the opening cysteine and the closing phenylalanine or tryptophan. The order of the fields is D gene, V gene, CDR3 protein. D genes are given only for firm matches.

D: NA; V: TRBV19; CDR3: CASSTARGGYSNQPQHF
D: NA; V: TRBV27; CDR3: CASSLNRGSSGNTIYF
D: TRBD2; V: TRBV15; CDR3: CATSRARELAGGWQFF
D: TRBD2; V: TRBV4-3; CDR3: CASSKIGGGNEQFF
D: NA; V: TRBV6-5; CDR3: CASSYRDRGNTIYF
D: NA; V: TRBV4-3; CDR3: CASSYVAGPSNTEAFF
D: NA; V: TRBV19; CDR3: CASSIRRGGANSPLHF
D: NA; V: TRBV18; CDR3: CASSPPGQVGANVLTF
D: NA; V: TRBV21-1; CDR3: CASPLRVREKLFF
D: NA; V: TRBV2; CDR3: CASRDFNEQFF
D: TRBD2; V: TRBV3-1/TRBV3-2; CDR3: CASSQEGLAGAGTNEQFF
D: NA; V: TRBV4-2; CDR3: CASSLDPGGRNYGYTF
D: NA; V: TRBV5-6; CDR3: CASSLAVLGRGSTSEKLFF
D: NA; V: TRBV6-5; CDR3: CASSPKIGNNYGYTF
D: TRBD1; V: TRBV5-1; CDR3: CASSGGTGGWGYTF
D: NA; V: TRBV9; CDR3: CASSVAGQPYGYTF
D: TRBD1; V: TRBV11-2; CDR3: CASSSTGTGDSPLHF
D: TRBD1; V: TRBV27; CDR3: CASSLSFTGVHGYTF
D: TRBD1; V: TRBV2; CDR3: CATRDSNSPLHF
D: NA; V: TRBV9; CDR3: CASSVASQGVGAEAFF
D: TRBD1; V: TRBV27; CDR3: CASSLSSGGQGLTDTQYF
D: NA; V: TRBV2; CDR3: CASSGQAYNQPQHF
D: NA; V: TRBV7-3; CDR3: CASSTITRDTQYF
D: NA; V: TRBV5-1; CDR3: CASSSAESVDTQYF
D: TRBD2; V: TRBV24-1; CDR3: CATSDRLAGGRNEQFF
D: NA; V: TRBV3-1/TRBV3-2; CDR3: CASSQGAEGAEAFF
D: NA; V: TRBV10-1; CDR3: CASSRGGAEETQYF
D: TRBD2; V: TRBV7-2; CDR3: CASSSGLAGGPQFF
D: TRBD1; V: TRBV15; CDR3: CATSSSPDRGDQPQHF
D: TRBD1; V: TRBV7-9; CDR3: CASSHATGGYGYTF
D: NA; V: TRBV25-1; CDR3: CASTPSGAGGGYTF
D: TRBD1; V: TRBV6-6; CDR3: CASSPTGGNQPQHF
D: NA; V: TRBV2; CDR3: CASSDWQVGDQPQHF
D: TRBD2; V: TRBV24-1; CDR3: CATSDLTRGGNYEQFF
D: TRBD2; V: TRBV2; CDR3: CASRPSGGPTDTQYF
D: NA; V: TRBV19; CDR3: CAVGPQGQEKLFF
D: TRBD1; V: TRBV7-2; CDR3: CASSSNRGRETQYF
D: NA; V: TRBV7-2; CDR3: CASSFSSANTGELFF
D: NA; V: TRBV3-1/TRBV3-2; CDR3: CASSQGRGRWGYTF
D: NA; V: TRBV5-1; CDR3: CASSLAGQRNGELFF
D: NA; V: TRBV16; CDR3: CASKGQNTDTQYF